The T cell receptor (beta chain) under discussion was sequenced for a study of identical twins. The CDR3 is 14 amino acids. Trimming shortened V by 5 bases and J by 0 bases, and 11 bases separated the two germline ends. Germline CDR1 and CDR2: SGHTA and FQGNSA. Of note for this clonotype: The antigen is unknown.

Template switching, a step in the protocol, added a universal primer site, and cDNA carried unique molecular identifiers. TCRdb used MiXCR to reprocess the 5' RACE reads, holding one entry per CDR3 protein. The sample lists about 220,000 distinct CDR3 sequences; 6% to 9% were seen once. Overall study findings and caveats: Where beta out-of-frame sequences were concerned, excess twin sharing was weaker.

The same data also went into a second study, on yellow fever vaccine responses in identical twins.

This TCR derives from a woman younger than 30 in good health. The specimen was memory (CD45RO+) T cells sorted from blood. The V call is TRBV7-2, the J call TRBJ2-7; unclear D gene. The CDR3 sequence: CASSPTSSSYEQYF. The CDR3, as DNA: TGTGCCAGCAGCCCTACATCGAGCTCCTACGAGCAGTACTTC.